This paragraph covers one T cell receptor beta chain sequence. Its antigen remains unidentified. This record comes from a study of CD8+ T cells in alopecia areata. Study-wide context: Among treated patients, oral tofacitinib was administered at 5 to 10 mg twice daily. Points from the study as a whole: Whether baseline CD8+ expansion is linked to response remains uncertain, given a single nonresponder. Tofacitinib produced a significant decrease in scalp clonality and in expanded CD8+ clones among the top 100. Lesional tissue from the scalp (especially in alopecia totalis/universalis) showed higher clonality than normal scalp.

Treatment in this sample: oral pan-JAK inhibitor, 5-10 mg twice daily. RNA extraction and reverse transcription yielded cDNA as sequencing template. TCRdb's table, derived via immunoSEQ multiplex PCR, lists solely in-frame clones and lacks some. The sample includes roughly 190,000 clones, roughly three fifths of them seen just once. Trimming pared 3 bases from V and 4 bases from J, leaving 6 bases between. Germline CDR1 and CDR2: SQVTM and ANQGSEA. This CDR3 spans 12 amino acids. This TCR derives from a human donor with alopecia areata. The rearrangement uses TRBV29-1 and TRBJ2-2; D not resolved. The sequences come from CD4+ T cells sorted from blood, collected at roughly week 49, from a patient treated with tofacitinib. CDR3 nucleotides: TGCAGCGTTGAGTCGATCACCGGGGAGCTGTTTTTT. It yields the protein CSVESITGELFF.